The present T cell receptor beta chain was sequenced within a study of blood T cell repertoires in COVID-19. The Seattle patients joined while their infection was active and were tracked longitudinally afterward. Using immunoSEQ multiplex PCR, the repertoire was profiled, and TCRdb retains in-frame clones only, with some absent. The table shows about 170,000 clones, with roughly 90% occurring only once. This CDR3 contains 19 residues. The germline V and J ends were trimmed by 0 bases and 0 bases, with 18 bases remaining between them. Germline V gene data show CDR1 as LGHDT and CDR2 as YNNKEL (reference sequence).

This TCR was sampled from a young man with COVID-19, enrolled during active disease. V and J are TRBV3-1 (or the pseudogene TRBV3-2) and TRBJ1-3; unclear D gene. Source material: peripheral blood. This CDR3 is CASSQDLRREYSSGNTIYF. Here the CDR3 DNA reads TGTGCCAGCAGCCAAGATCTTAGGCGGGAGTATAGCTCTGGAAACACCATATATTTT.